This T cell receptor beta chain derives from a study of shared clonotypes between healthy human individuals. Regarding the study as a whole: Generally, naive subsets (rather than memory subsets) showed larger estimated richness. Tissues were not sampled, only blood, and their repertoires likely differ.

In regard to this clone: Its target is not known.

Data came from immunoSEQ multiplex PCR; TCRdb stores just in-frame clones and leaves some out. Here the sample spans around 1.1 million clones, roughly 80% being singletons. Trimming removed 0 bases from V and 14 bases from J; junction bases left unmatched: 9. There are 15 residues in the CDR3. CDR1 and CDR2 (germline): SGHRS, YFSETQ. The chain carries TRBV5-1 and TRBJ2-1, with 12 bases matching TRBD2. The receptor's source is a man between 18 and 35 years old in good health. Some clones in this sample may be carry-over from other donors' samples. The sample taken for sequencing was memory CD4+ T cells from PBMCs. The subset is: CD45RA-negative fraction. CDR3 protein: CASSLDGTSGSEEFF. The CDR3 nucleotides read TGCGCCAGCAGCTTGGATGGGACTAGCGGGTCCGAGGAGTTCTTC.